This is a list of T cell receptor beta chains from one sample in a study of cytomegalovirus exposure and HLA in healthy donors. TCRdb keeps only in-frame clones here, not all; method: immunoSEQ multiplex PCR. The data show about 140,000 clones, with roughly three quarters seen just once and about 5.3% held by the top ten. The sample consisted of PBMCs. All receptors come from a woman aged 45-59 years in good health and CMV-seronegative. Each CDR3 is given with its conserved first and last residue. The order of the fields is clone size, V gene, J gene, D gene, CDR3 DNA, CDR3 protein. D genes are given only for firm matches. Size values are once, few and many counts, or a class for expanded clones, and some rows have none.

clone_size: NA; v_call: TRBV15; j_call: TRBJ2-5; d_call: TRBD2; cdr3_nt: TGTGCCACCAGCAGAGATCAGGTCGCGGGGGGGATCCAAGAGACCCAGTACTTC; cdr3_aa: CATSRDQVAGGIQETQYF
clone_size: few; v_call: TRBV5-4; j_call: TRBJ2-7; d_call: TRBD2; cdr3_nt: TGTGCCAGCAGCCCAAACGCCGGGTGGGAGGGCGAGCAGTACTTC; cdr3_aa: CASSPNAGWEGEQYF
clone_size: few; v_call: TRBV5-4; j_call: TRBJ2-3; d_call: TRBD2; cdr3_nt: TGTGCCAGCAGCTTGGGGGGCGGGAGCACCATTACAGATACGCAGTATTTT; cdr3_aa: CASSLGGGSTITDTQYF
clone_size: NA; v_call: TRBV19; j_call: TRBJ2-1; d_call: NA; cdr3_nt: TGTGCCAGTAGTATTGGTAGCCCGTCCTACAATGAGCAGTTCTTC; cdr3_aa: CASSIGSPSYNEQFF
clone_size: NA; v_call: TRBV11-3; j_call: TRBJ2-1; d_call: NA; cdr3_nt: TGTGCCAGCAGGGCGGGCGAGGGTGTAAGTGAGCAGTTCTTC; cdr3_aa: CASRAGEGVSEQFF
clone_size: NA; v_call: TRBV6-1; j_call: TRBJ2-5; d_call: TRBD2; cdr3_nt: TGTGCCAGCAGTGAAGGGTTAGCGGGGGGCCAAGAGACCCAGTACTTC; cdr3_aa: CASSEGLAGGQETQYF
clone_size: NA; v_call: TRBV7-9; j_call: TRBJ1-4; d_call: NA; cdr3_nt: TGTGCCAGCAGCTTAGCAGGGGGTTGGGAAAAACTGTTTTTT; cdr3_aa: CASSLAGGWEKLFF
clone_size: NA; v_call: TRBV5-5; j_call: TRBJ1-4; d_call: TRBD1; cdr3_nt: TGTGCCAGCAGCTTGGGGACAGGCGGGGATGAAAAACTGTTTTTT; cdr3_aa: CASSLGTGGDEKLFF
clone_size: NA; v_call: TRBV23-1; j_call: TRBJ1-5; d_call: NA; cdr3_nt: TGCGCCAGCAGCACAGGAGAATCGGGCAATCAGCCCCAGCATTTT; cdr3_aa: CASSTGESGNQPQHF
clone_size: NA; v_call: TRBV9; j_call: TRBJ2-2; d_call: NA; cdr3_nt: TGTGCCAGCACCGTCCGGGGGATTCAGAAGACCGGGGAGCTGTTTTTT; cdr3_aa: CASTVRGIQKTGELFF
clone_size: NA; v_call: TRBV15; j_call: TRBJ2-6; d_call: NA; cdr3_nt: TGTGCCACCAGCAGCCAACTAGGGGCCAACGTCCTGACTTTC; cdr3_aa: CATSSQLGANVLTF
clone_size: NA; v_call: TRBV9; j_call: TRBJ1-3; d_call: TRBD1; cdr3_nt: TGTGCCAGCAGCTCCGACAGGGACTCTGGAAACACCATATATTTT; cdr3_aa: CASSSDRDSGNTIYF